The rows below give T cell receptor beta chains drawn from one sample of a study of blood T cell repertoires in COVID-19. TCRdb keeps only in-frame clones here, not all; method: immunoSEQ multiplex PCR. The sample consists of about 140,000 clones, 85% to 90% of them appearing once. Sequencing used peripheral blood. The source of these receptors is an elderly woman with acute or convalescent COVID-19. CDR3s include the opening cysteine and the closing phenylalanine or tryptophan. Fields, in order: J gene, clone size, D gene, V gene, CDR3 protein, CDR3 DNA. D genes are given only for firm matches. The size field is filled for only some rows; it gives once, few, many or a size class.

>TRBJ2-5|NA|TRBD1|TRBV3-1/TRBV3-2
CASSYVDRVGETQYF
TGTGCCAGCAGCTATGTGGACAGGGTTGGAGAGACCCAGTACTTC
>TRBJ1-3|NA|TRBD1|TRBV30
CAWSEDRGRRNTIYF
TGTGCCTGGAGTGAAGACAGGGGGAGAAGAAACACCATATATTTT
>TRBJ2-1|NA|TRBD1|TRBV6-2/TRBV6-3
CASSYGGGTGWNEQFF
TGTGCCAGCAGTTACGGTGGGGGGACAGGGTGGAATGAGCAGTTCTTC
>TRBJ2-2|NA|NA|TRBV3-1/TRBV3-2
CASSQVIPDRGAGGNTGELFF
TGTGCCAGCAGCCAAGTGATCCCGGACAGGGGAGCGGGGGGAAACACCGGGGAGCTGTTTTTT
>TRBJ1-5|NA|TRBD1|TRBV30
CAWSLATGEGNQPQHF
TGTGCCTGGAGTTTAGCGACAGGGGAGGGCAATCAGCCCCAGCATTTT
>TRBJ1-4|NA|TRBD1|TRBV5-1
CASSLAPQGVGEKLFF
TGCGCCAGCAGCTTGGCCCCACAGGGGGTGGGTGAAAAACTGTTTTTT
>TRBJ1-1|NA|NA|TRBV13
CASSIQVGTEAFF
TGTGCCAGCAGCATACAGGTCGGCACTGAAGCTTTCTTT
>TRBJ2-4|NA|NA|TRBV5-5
CASSLSHLAKNIQYF
TGTGCCAGCAGCCTATCCCACCTAGCCAAAAACATTCAGTACTTC
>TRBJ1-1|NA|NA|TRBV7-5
CARSLVQDRNTEAFF
TGTGCCAGAAGCTTAGTTCAGGATCGGAACACTGAAGCTTTCTTT
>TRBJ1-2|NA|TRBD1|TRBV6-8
CASSPGRDSVPRGYTF
TGTGCCAGCAGTCCGGGGCGGGACAGCGTTCCCCGTGGCTACACCTTC
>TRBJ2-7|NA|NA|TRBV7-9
CASSFTAPYEQYF
TGTGCCAGCAGCTTTACAGCCCCCTACGAGCAGTACTTC
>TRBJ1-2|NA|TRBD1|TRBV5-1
CASSLDRGIRGYTF
TGCGCCAGCAGCTTAGACAGGGGTATTCGTGGCTACACCTTC
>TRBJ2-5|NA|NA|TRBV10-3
CAISESGAQETQYF
TGTGCCATCAGTGAGTCGGGCGCGCAAGAGACCCAGTACTTC
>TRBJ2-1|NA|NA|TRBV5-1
CASSTPQGDIEFF
TGCGCCAGCAGCACCCCGCAAGGGGACATTGAGTTCTTC
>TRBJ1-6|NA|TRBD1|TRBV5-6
CASSLLGQGFSPLHF
TGTGCCAGCAGCTTGTTGGGACAGGGATTCTCACCCCTCCACTTT
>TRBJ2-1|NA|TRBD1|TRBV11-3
CASSFRQGLNEQFF
TGTGCCAGCAGCTTCCGACAGGGGCTCAATGAGCAGTTCTTC
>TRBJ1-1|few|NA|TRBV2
CASSEAPRVNTEAFF
TGTGCCAGCAGTGAAGCGCCCAGGGTTAACACTGAAGCTTTCTTT
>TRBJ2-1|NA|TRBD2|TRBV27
CASSLAGGTHNEQFF
TGTGCCAGCAGCCTAGCGGGGGGAACCCACAATGAGCAGTTCTTC
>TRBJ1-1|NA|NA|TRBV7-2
CASSLGLVNTEAFF
TGTGCCAGCAGCTTAGGGCTAGTGAACACTGAAGCTTTCTTT
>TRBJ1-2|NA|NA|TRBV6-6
CASSSRVSGNYGYTF
TGTGCCAGCAGTTCTCGGGTCTCGGGAAACTATGGCTACACCTTC
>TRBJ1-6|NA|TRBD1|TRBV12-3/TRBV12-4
CASSRQGYSPLHF
TGTGCCAGCAGCCGACAGGGATATTCACCCCTCCACTTT
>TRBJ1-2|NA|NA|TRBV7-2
CASSLGLSPSGYTF
TGTGCCAGCAGCTTAGGTCTTAGCCCGTCTGGCTACACCTTC
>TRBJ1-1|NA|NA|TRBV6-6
CASRRAGEKNTEAFF
TGTGCCAGCAGACGAGCAGGGGAGAAGAACACTGAAGCTTTCTTT
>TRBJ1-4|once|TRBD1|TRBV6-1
CASSDIGQGGEKLFF
TGTGCCAGCAGTGATATTGGACAGGGGGGGGAAAAACTGTTTTTT
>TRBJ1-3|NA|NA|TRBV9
CASSVASGRGNTIYF
TGTGCCAGCAGCGTAGCAAGCGGGAGAGGAAACACCATATATTTT
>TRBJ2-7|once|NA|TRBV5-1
CASSAYGGSRDEQYF
TGCGCCAGCAGCGCGTACGGCGGGTCTCGGGACGAGCAGTACTTC
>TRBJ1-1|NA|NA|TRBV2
CASIQTVTEAFF
TGTGCCAGCATTCAAACGGTCACTGAAGCTTTCTTT
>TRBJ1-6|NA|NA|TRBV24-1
CATTRTYNSPLHF
TGTGCCACCACCCGTACCTATAATTCACCCCTCCACTTT
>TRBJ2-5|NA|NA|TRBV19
CASSTTRQETQYF
TGTGCCAGTTCGACTACCCGCCAAGAGACCCAGTACTTC
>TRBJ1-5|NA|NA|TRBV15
CATSRDPEGFQPQHF
TGTGCCACCAGCAGAGATCCGGAGGGTTTCCAGCCCCAGCATTTT
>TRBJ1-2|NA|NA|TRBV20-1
CSANDRYLGYTF
TGCAGTGCTAATGACAGGTACCTTGGCTACACCTTC
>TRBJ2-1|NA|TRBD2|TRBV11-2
CASSPWTSGYNEQFF
TGTGCCAGCAGCCCCTGGACTAGCGGCTACAATGAGCAGTTCTTC
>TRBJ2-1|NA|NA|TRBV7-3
CASSPGTYNEQFF
TGTGCCAGCAGCCCGGGGACCTACAATGAGCAGTTCTTC
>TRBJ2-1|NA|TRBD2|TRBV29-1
CSVPGLAGGRDEQFF
TGCAGCGTGCCGGGACTAGCGGGGGGGCGAGATGAGCAGTTCTTC
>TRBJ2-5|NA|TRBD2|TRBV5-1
CASTLNRGVETQYF
TGCGCCAGCACCCTAAATCGGGGGGTAGAGACCCAGTACTTC
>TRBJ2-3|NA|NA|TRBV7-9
CASSLGDTYTDTQYF
TGTGCCAGCAGCTTGGGGGACACTTACACAGATACGCAGTATTTT
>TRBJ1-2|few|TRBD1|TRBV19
CASSTPGTAYGYTF
TGTGCCAGTAGTACCCCCGGGACAGCCTATGGCTACACCTTC
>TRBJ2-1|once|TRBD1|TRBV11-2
CASSLRRSGQGYNEQFF
TGTGCCAGCAGCCTCCGTAGATCGGGACAGGGATACAATGAGCAGTTCTTC
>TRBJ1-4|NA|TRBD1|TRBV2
CASHRGGNEKLFF
TGTGCCAGCCACAGGGGAGGAAATGAAAAACTGTTTTTT
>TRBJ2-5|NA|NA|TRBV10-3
CAISESGTPETQYF
TGTGCCATCAGTGAGTCCGGGACACCGGAGACCCAGTACTTC
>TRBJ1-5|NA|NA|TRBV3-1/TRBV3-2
CASSQASDNQPQHF
TGTGCCAGCAGCCAAGCTTCAGACAATCAGCCCCAGCATTTT
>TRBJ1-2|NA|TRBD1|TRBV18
CASSPGTGDSGYTF
TGTGCCAGCTCACCTGGGACAGGGGATAGTGGCTACACCTTC
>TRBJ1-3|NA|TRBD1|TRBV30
CAWSVRRTGRSGNTIYF
TGTGCCTGGAGCGTACGCCGGACAGGGAGGTCTGGAAACACCATATATTTT
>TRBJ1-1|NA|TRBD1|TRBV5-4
CASQEWGTGGTEAFF
TGTGCCAGCCAGGAATGGGGGACAGGGGGCACTGAAGCTTTCTTT
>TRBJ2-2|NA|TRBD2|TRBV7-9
CASRGTGLAGARDTGELFF
TGTGCCAGCAGGGGAACGGGACTAGCGGGGGCCCGGGACACCGGGGAGCTGTTTTTT
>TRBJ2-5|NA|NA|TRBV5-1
CASSFGDNQETQYF
TGCGCCAGCAGCTTCGGGGACAACCAAGAGACCCAGTACTTC